The clone carrying this TCR beta chain was observed many times. Antigen specificity is unknown. This sequence may be a read error, since a much larger clone differs from it by one base. This sample stems from a study of metastatic and nonmetastatic thyroid tumors. Study background: From malignant and benign thyroid patients, repertoires in blood and in tumor or nodule tissue were compared. Notes on the study in general: Significantly greater TCR beta diversity was reportedly found in malignant thyroid tumors than in benign nodules (in blood and tumor).

In the authors' workflow: Variation in CDR3 across clinicopathological groups served as the basis for constructing a distant-metastasis classifier in papillary thyroid cancer. Using MiXCR, TCRdb re-called clones from the PCR reads. TCRdb, rather than the study authors, made the V and J calls. Of 9,500 or so clones listed, under 35% are singletons. Nobody among the patients had been given any treatment before thyroid surgery. Sequencing was carried out using tumor tissue. The receptor's source is a female donor with papillary thyroid cancer or a benign thyroid nodule (not recorded which). Some clones in this sample may be carry-over from other donors' samples.

In nucleotides, the CDR3 is TGTGCCAGCAGTTCAAAGCGGGCAAGCTCCTACAATGAGCAGTTCTTC. Encoded protein: CASSSKRASSYNEQFF. The rearrangement links TRBV6-2 or TRBV6-3 to TRBJ2-1, with D possibly TRBD2 on 6 matching bases. Germline V gene lookup returns CDR1 MNHEY and CDR2 SVGEGT. The CDR3 consists of 16 residues. V was trimmed by 4 bases and J by 0 bases, leaving 13 bases between them.